The clone carrying this T cell receptor beta chain appeared many times. Clones were read by immunoSEQ multiplex PCR, and TCRdb kept only the in-frame ones, dropping some. This sample has about 200,000 clones, with about nine tenths found just once. This sample is drawn from a study of blood T cell repertoires in COVID-19. The CDR3 has 15 amino acids. CDR1 is SEHNR and CDR2 is FQNEAQ in the germline V gene (reference sequence). The V end was cut by 1 base, the J end by 2 bases, with 11 bases between. The sample consisted of peripheral blood. J is TRBJ1-2 and V is TRBV7-9, with D uncertain. This sequence originates from a young man who had recovered from COVID-19. In DNA, the CDR3 is TGTGCCAGCAGCTTAGGGACTGCAGGAAACTATGGCTACACCTTC. Its protein is CASSLGTAGNYGYTF.